The 9 T cell receptor beta chains given below trace back to one sample, sequenced in a study of CD8 T cells in ankylosing spondylitis (dated by TCRdb to about 2017). Library generation was performed with 5' RACE. The sequencer listed for this sample is Illumina HiSeq 2500. The public reads were reanalyzed by TCRdb: fastp trimming at Q25, MiXCR alignment, in-frame beta chains only. Under each unique CDR3 protein, matching rows form one entry showing the most common genes and DNA. A total of about 130,000 distinct CDR3 sequences appear in this sample, approximately 7.4% of them only once. In total, the top ten clones hold around 12% of the sample. The sequenced sample consisted of blood, either unsorted or a sorted T cell fraction (not recorded which). The receptors were gathered from a female donor with ankylosing spondylitis or in good health (not recorded which).

This clonotype was found many times. The gene calls are TRBV6-2 or TRBV6-3 and TRBJ2-4; a weak D match, TRBD1 (5 bases). The germline gives CDR1 MNHEY, CDR2 SVGEGT. The CDR3 has 13 amino acids. V lost 6 bases to trimming and J lost 8 bases, with 14 bases between them. DNA for the CDR3: TGTGCCAGCAGGTCCTTGGGGCAGGACATTCAGTACTTC. It is translated as CASRSLGQDIQYF.

This clonotype occurred many times. This chain links TRBV20-1 with TRBJ2-5, with TRBD2 identical over 7 bases. The CDR3 contains 13 residues. Trimming took 1 base from V and 3 from J; bases not matched to a gene: 2. CDR1 and CDR2 from the germline V gene are DFQATT and SNEGSKA (reference sequence). The CDR3 DNA sequence: TGCAGTGCTAGAGTAGGGACTAAAGAGACCCAGTACTTC. Protein: CSARVGTKETQYF.

The sample holds many counts of this clonotype. The rearrangement links TRBV5-4 to TRBJ2-5, with a possible D match to TRBD1 (5 bases). V shed 1 base and J shed 4 bases, with 14 bases lying between them. The CDR3 has 15 residues. In germline, CDR1 is SGHNT, CDR2 YYREEE (reference sequence). CDR3 coding DNA: TGTGCCAGCAGCTTGACGGCAGGGTATGGAGAGACCCAGTACTTC. Its translation: CASSLTAGYGETQYF.

Ten or more counts support this clonotype. This chain uses TRBV7-2 with TRBJ1-2; D might be TRBD1 (5 bases). The length of the CDR3 is 15 residues. Germline CDR1 SGHTA, CDR2 FQGNSA. V gave up 5 bases and J gave up 0 bases, with 13 bases separating them. For the CDR3, the DNA is TGTGCCAGCAGCGCCTTATGGGGGGCTAACTATGGCTACACCTTC. Amino acids: CASSALWGANYGYTF.

This clonotype was picked up many times. The CDR3 protein is CATSRDPWVVVLYEQYF. CDR3 in DNA: TGTGCCACCAGCAGAGATCCTTGGGTAGTAGTACTCTACGAGCAGTACTTC. This chain connects TRBV15 to TRBJ2-7; D is uncertain. The CDR3 loop spans 17 amino acids. The germline gives CDR1 LNHNV, CDR2 YYDKDF (reference sequence). The ends were cut back, 0 bases at V and 3 bases at J, with 18 bases in the middle.

This clonotype showed up many times. The V gene is TRBV18, the J gene TRBJ1-4, with a weak D call TRBD1 (6 bases). The germline CDR1 and CDR2 sequences are KGHSH and LQKENI. V was cut by 3 bases and J by 8 bases, with 19 bases left in between. This CDR3 is 16 amino acids long. The CDR3 DNA reads TGTGCCAGCTCACCGCGTTTAGGGACAACACAAGAAAAACTGTTTTTT. Protein sequence: CASSPRLGTTQEKLFF.

In this sample, this clonotype turned up many times. This chain joins TRBV6-5 and TRBJ2-7, with 7 nucleotides matching TRBD2. This CDR3 comprises 15 residues. Germline V gene lookup returns CDR1 MNHEY and CDR2 SVGAGI. The ends lost 0 bases at V and 3 bases at J; junction bases unmatched: 5. CDR3 protein: CASSYSRAGHYEQYF. CDR3 nucleotides: TGTGCCAGCAGTTACTCGCGAGCGGGGCACTACGAGCAGTACTTC.

At least ten counts were recorded for this clonotype. The rearrangement uses TRBV11-2 and TRBJ1-2; perhaps TRBD1 as D (6 bases). V was pared by 1 base and J by 2 bases, with 8 bases between. Looked up from germline, CDR1 is SGHAT and CDR2 is FQNNGV. The CDR3 contains 14 residues. CDR3 coding DNA: TGTGCCAGCAGCTTAGTACAGGGAAACTATGGCTACACCTTC. Its translation is CASSLVQGNYGYTF.

This clonotype was counted many times. The CDR3 protein is CASSRQSSYEQYF. The CDR3 DNA reads as TGTGCCAGCAGCCGACAGAGCTCCTACGAGCAGTACTTC. The gene calls are TRBV7-9 and TRBJ2-7; maybe TRBD1 (5 bases). CDR1 is SEHNR and CDR2 is FQNEAQ in the germline V gene (reference sequence). CDR3 length equals 13 residues. V was cut by 5 bases and J by 0 bases, with 8 bases left in between. Using reference TRBV7-9 and TRBJ2-7 for the parts outside the CDR3, the full variable domain is DTGVSQNPRHKITKRGQNVTFRCDPISEHNRLYWYRQTLGQGPEFLTYFQNEAQLEKSRLLSDRFSAERPKGSFSTLEIQRTEQGDSAMYLCASSRQSSYEQYFGPGTRLTVT.